The rows below give T cell receptor beta chains drawn from one sample of a study of T cell responses to AZD1222 COVID-19 vaccine. Libraries were prepared by immunoSEQ multiplex PCR; TCRdb keeps only in-frame clonotypes and omits some of them. The sample contains nearly 110,000 clones, approximately 90% of which appear only once. Sequencing used peripheral blood, obtained 28 days after the second AZD1222 dose. The receptors come from an adult who received the AZD1222 COVID-19 vaccine. Each CDR3 is given with its conserved first and last residue. D genes are given only for firm matches. The size entry is marked missing in some rows and otherwise reads once, few, many or a size class.

d_gene	abundance	v_gene	j_gene	CDR3aa	CDR3nt
-	-	TRBV28	TRBJ2-1	CASSQNNEQFF	TGTGCCAGCAGTCAGAACAATGAGCAGTTCTTC
TRBD2	-	TRBV4-2	TRBJ2-1	CASSQDETAGGQNEQFF	TGTGCCAGCAGCCAGGATGAAACAGCGGGGGGGCAGAATGAGCAGTTCTTC
-	-	TRBV5-1	TRBJ1-1	CASSSGWAAGGDTEAFF	TGCGCCAGCAGCTCCGGGTGGGCCGCAGGAGGGGACACTGAAGCTTTCTTT
-	-	TRBV13	TRBJ2-7	CASSPGRIGYEQYF	TGTGCCAGCAGCCCCGGCAGGATAGGGTACGAGCAGTACTTC
-	-	TRBV6-5	TRBJ1-6	CASSLAWAGVPSPLHF	TGTGCCAGCAGTTTGGCCTGGGCAGGGGTGCCTTCACCCCTCCACTTT
TRBD2	-	TRBV7-8	TRBJ2-2	CASSLGLAGLTGELFF	TGTGCCAGCAGCTTAGGACTAGCGGGGCTAACCGGGGAGCTGTTTTTT
-	-	TRBV6-2/TRBV6-3	TRBJ1-1	CASSGGFPAFF	TGTGCCAGCAGTGGCGGTTTTCCGGCTTTCTTT
TRBD1	-	TRBV28	TRBJ1-5	CASSLAFGTANQPQHF	TGTGCCAGCAGTTTGGCATTCGGGACAGCGAATCAGCCCCAGCATTTT
-	-	TRBV11-3	TRBJ2-2	CASSPGGSGGELFF	TGTGCCAGCAGCCCCGGAGGTAGCGGCGGGGAGCTGTTTTTT
TRBD1	once	TRBV6-5	TRBJ1-5	CASSRDRDGQPQHF	TGTGCCAGCAGTCGGGACAGGGACGGTCAGCCCCAGCATTTT
-	-	TRBV10-3	TRBJ2-7	CAITRGTGGTYEQYF	TGTGCCATCACTCGAGGGACGGGGGGCACCTACGAGCAGTACTTC
-	-	TRBV10-3	TRBJ2-7	CAIRQDQTYEQYF	TGTGCCATCAGACAGGACCAAACCTACGAGCAGTACTTC
-	-	TRBV19	TRBJ1-2	CASRPSQVANYGYTF	TGTGCCAGTAGACCGTCCCAGGTGGCTAACTATGGCTACACCTTC
-	-	TRBV4-1	TRBJ1-5	CASSQLRRDGQPQHF	TGCGCCAGCAGCCAACTTCGTAGGGACGGACAGCCCCAGCATTTT
TRBD1	-	TRBV7-9	TRBJ1-2	CASSFTDRSRVGYTF	TGTGCCAGCAGCTTTACGGACAGGTCAAGAGTTGGCTACACCTTC
-	-	TRBV4-3	TRBJ1-2	CASSQARGSKDYGYTF	TGCGCCAGCAGCCAAGCTAGGGGTTCGAAGGACTATGGCTACACCTTC
-	-	TRBV11-2	TRBJ2-6	CASSWRGAGANVLTF	TGTGCCAGCAGCTGGCGGGGCGCTGGGGCCAACGTCCTGACTTTC
-	-	TRBV7-2	TRBJ1-3	CASSSGPPNTIYF	TGTGCCAGCAGCTCGGGGCCCCCAAACACCATATATTTT
-	-	TRBV6-5	TRBJ1-5	CASSAGRGGQPQHF	TGTGCCAGCAGCGCTGGAAGGGGGGGTCAGCCCCAGCATTTT
TRBD2	-	TRBV25-1	TRBJ2-1	CASSGAGRGGDEQFF	TGTGCCAGCAGTGGCGCGGGGCGGGGGGGCGATGAGCAGTTCTTC
-	-	TRBV5-8	TRBJ1-5	CASSSGRSNQPQHF	TGTGCCAGCAGCTCGGGGCGGAGCAATCAGCCCCAGCATTTT
-	-	TRBV5-4	TRBJ2-1	CASSPTGSSYNEQFF	TGTGCCAGCAGCCCCACAGGGAGCTCCTACAATGAGCAGTTCTTC
-	-	TRBV11-3	TRBJ1-1	CASSLGGSGAANTEAFF	TGTGCCAGCAGCTTAGGAGGTTCCGGGGCCGCGAACACTGAAGCTTTCTTT
-	-	TRBV9	TRBJ1-2	CASSPASNYGYTF	TGTGCCAGCAGCCCCGCATCCAACTATGGCTACACCTTC
-	-	TRBV27	TRBJ2-1	CASTLGDSTYNEQFF	TGTGCCAGCACTCTAGGGGACTCGACCTACAATGAGCAGTTCTTC
-	-	TRBV19	TRBJ1-1	CASSTQRVNTEAFF	TGTGCCAGTAGTACGCAGCGAGTGAACACTGAAGCTTTCTTT
-	-	TRBV9	TRBJ2-7	CASSPEGGTSYEQYF	TGTGCCAGCAGCCCAGAGGGGGGGACCTCTTACGAGCAGTACTTC
-	-	TRBV5-4	TRBJ2-1	CASSLRLLGYNEQFF	TGTGCCAGCAGCCTCCGACTCCTAGGCTACAATGAGCAGTTCTTC
-	-	TRBV7-2	TRBJ1-5	CASSLVGGGNQPQHF	TGTGCCAGCAGCTTGGTCGGAGGTGGCAATCAGCCCCAGCATTTT
TRBD1	-	TRBV28	TRBJ1-2	CASSLTQTGGGYTF	TGTGCCAGCAGTTTAACACAGACAGGGGGTGGCTACACCTTC
-	once	TRBV12-3/TRBV12-4	TRBJ1-2	CASSPTGWGYTF	TGTGCCAGCAGTCCGACAGGTTGGGGCTACACCTTC
-	-	TRBV10-3	TRBJ2-1	CAIRITGGSSYNEQFF	TGTGCCATCAGAATTACAGGCGGCAGCTCCTACAATGAGCAGTTCTTC
TRBD1	-	TRBV28	TRBJ2-5	CASSIGTGRETQYF	TGTGCCAGCAGTATAGGGACAGGGAGGGAGACCCAGTACTTC
-	-	TRBV7-9	TRBJ1-2	CASSPRQEGGYTF	TGTGCCAGCAGCCCTCGGCAGGAAGGTGGCTACACCTTC
-	-	TRBV19	TRBJ2-5	CATRGTAQETQYF	TGTGCCACCCGGGGGACGGCCCAAGAGACCCAGTACTTC
TRBD1	-	TRBV19	TRBJ2-3	CASSIEQGATDTQYF	TGTGCCAGTAGTATCGAACAGGGGGCCACAGATACGCAGTATTTT
TRBD1	-	TRBV19	TRBJ2-7	CASTVTGSFEQYF	TGTGCCAGTACCGTGACAGGGTCGTTCGAGCAGTACTTC
-	-	TRBV7-8	TRBJ2-7	CASSSPGHTYEQYF	TGTGCCAGCAGCTCCCCGGGACATACCTACGAGCAGTACTTC
TRBD1	-	TRBV28	TRBJ1-2	CASSITGTGLGYTF	TGTGCCAGCAGTATAACCGGGACAGGGCTGGGCTACACCTTC
-	-	TRBV7-2	TRBJ2-1	CASTPPSGENEQFF	TGTGCCAGCACCCCCCCCTCCGGGGAAAATGAGCAGTTCTTC
-	few	TRBV27	TRBJ2-2	CASSWVGFDTGELFF	TGTGCCAGCAGTTGGGTCGGGTTTGACACCGGGGAGCTGTTTTTT
TRBD2	-	TRBV9	TRBJ2-7	CASARGALSYEQYF	TGTGCCAGCGCGCGGGGGGCACTCTCCTACGAGCAGTACTTC